This TCR beta chain appears in the sequencing data of a study of blood T cells in healthy people across ages. About this clonotype: A read error may account for a junction end that differs from germline.

Each donor's blood draw was ten milliliters of peripheral blood. Isolated per sample were at least 7 million PBMCs. Alongside a J-beta primer mix, a sample-barcoded 5' primer served in a second PCR lasting about 7 to 12 cycles. TCRdb reprocessed the 5' RACE reads via MiXCR and lists one record per CDR3 protein. The table has 900,000 to 950,000 distinct CDR3 sequences, approximately 32% seen once. The CDR3 length is 14 residues. Germline CDR1 and CDR2: ENHRY and SYGVKD. These records were also assigned to another study, of T cells of mothers and their children. That work adds: Not a single persistent microchimeric T cell clone was detected.

This clonotype originated in a woman in her thirties or forties in good health. The chain joins TRBV10-3 to TRBJ2-7; D is unresolved. Sequencing was carried out using blood. The CDR3 sequence is CAIRESSPSYEQYF. CDR3 coding DNA: TGTGCCATCAGGGAGTCGAGCCCCAGCTACGAGCAGTACTTC.